The rows below give T cell receptor beta chains drawn from one sample of a study of shared clonotypes between healthy human individuals. The table came from immunoSEQ multiplex PCR; TCRdb's copy has only in-frame clones and leaves some out. The sample lists over a million clones, under 80% occurring once. The sample comprised memory CD4+ T cells sorted from blood. These receptors were taken from a man younger than 35 in good health. CDR3s include the opening cysteine and the closing phenylalanine or tryptophan.

v_gene: TRBV28; CDR3aa: CASSLPGTTDTQYF
v_gene: TRBV7-9; CDR3aa: CASSLSGGGATDTQYF
v_gene: TRBV7-8; CDR3aa: CASSFRTGVQYEQYF
v_gene: TRBV6-5; CDR3aa: CASSYSDPGYDGYTF
v_gene: TRBV19; CDR3aa: CASSMRQAGQETQYF
v_gene: TRBV5-1; CDR3aa: CASSLEGVSGNTIYF
v_gene: TRBV7-2; CDR3aa: CASSLPLTSANTGELFF
v_gene: TRBV18; CDR3aa: CASSPRGGNYYEQYF
v_gene: TRBV15; CDR3aa: CATSRGDSVYQETQYF
v_gene: TRBV7-2; CDR3aa: CASSSQPTGVNSPLHF
v_gene: TRBV6-5; CDR3aa: CATMDPDQPQHF
v_gene: TRBV7-2; CDR3aa: CASSLTLAEYEQYF
v_gene: TRBV18; CDR3aa: CASSTQGVAEKLFF
v_gene: TRBV9; CDR3aa: CASSGMHTEAFF
v_gene: TRBV14; CDR3aa: CASSRVGRLNEQFF
v_gene: TRBV30; CDR3aa: CAWSVKGPEGYTF
v_gene: TRBV15; CDR3aa: CATSSYTGLSGNTIYF
v_gene: TRBV4-1; CDR3aa: CASSQGRAGAYEQYF
v_gene: TRBV5-1; CDR3aa: CASSLWGSGETQYF
v_gene: TRBV6-6; CDR3aa: CASLRTPIQETQYF
v_gene: TRBV28; CDR3aa: CASSSLGANAYNEQFF
v_gene: TRBV5-6; CDR3aa: CASSVPWEGIAGANVLTF
v_gene: TRBV19; CDR3aa: CASTPGDRFAYEQYF
v_gene: TRBV5-1; CDR3aa: CASSPREGSNTEAFF
v_gene: TRBV11-3; CDR3aa: CASSLVSGSGTGELFF